Presented here are 30 T cell receptor beta chains from one specimen sequenced in a study of Ad26.COV2.S vaccination and SARS-CoV-2 variants. Generated by immunoSEQ multiplex PCR, the TCRdb table keeps only in-frame clones and is missing some. The sample consists of approximately 150,000 clones, roughly 88% of them appearing once. Sequenced material: peripheral blood, taken after recovery from COVID-19. The origin of the receptors is a human donor who had recovered from COVID-19.

The V call is TRBV5-6, the J call TRBJ2-2; 7 bases match TRBD1. From germline, CDR1 is SGHDT and CDR2 YYEEEE. The CDR3 has 14 amino acids. V gave up 4 bases and J gave up 6 bases; unmatched junction bases: 6. The CDR3 region is CASSAGTVPGELFF. The CDR3 nucleotides read TGTGCCAGCAGCGCCGGGACAGTCCCCGGGGAGCTGTTTTTT. Combining the CDR3 with reference TRBV5-6 and TRBJ2-2 gives the whole variable domain DAGVTQSPTHLIKTRGQQVTLRCSPKSGHDTVSWYQQALGQGPQFIFQYYEEEERQRGNFPDRFSGHQFPNYSSELNVNALLLGDSALYLCASSAGTVPGELFFGEGSRLTVL.

J is TRBJ1-1 and V is TRBV24-1; D perhaps matches TRBD1 (5 bases). The CDR3 contains 17 residues. Germline assignment: CDR1 KGHDR and CDR2 SFDVKD. V dropped 8 bases and J dropped 1 base, with 22 bases sitting between them. The CDR3 here is CATNNLRGSGGNTEAFF. Written as DNA, the CDR3 is TGTGCCACCAACAACCTCCGTGGATCTGGGGGGAACACTGAAGCTTTCTTT.

J is TRBJ2-2 and V is TRBV16; D call uncertain. This CDR3 is 14 amino acids long. Germline lookup yields CDR1 KGHSY and CDR2 FQNENV. V gave up 0 bases and J gave up 4 bases, with 6 bases separating them. CDR3 nucleotides: TGTGCCAGCAGCCAATCCCCGGGCACCGGGGAGCTGTTTTTT. This gives the protein CASSQSPGTGELFF.

The V gene is TRBV30, the J gene TRBJ1-3; no firm D call. V gave up 1 base and J gave up 1 base, with 5 bases separating them. The CDR3 runs to 13 residues. The germline CDR1 and CDR2 sequences are GTSNPN and SVGIG (reference sequence). In nucleotides, the CDR3 is TGTGCCTGGAGTGAGGCGTCTGGAAACACCATATATTTT. Its translation is CAWSEASGNTIYF.

V is TRBV29-1 and J is TRBJ2-4, with unresolved D. The CDR3 totals 13 residues. Germline V gives CDR1 SQVTM, CDR2 ANQGSEA. Trimming cost V 7 bases and J 0 bases, with 10 bases left between them. The CDR3 sequence: CSGKERAKNIQYF. DNA of the CDR3: TGCAGCGGGAAGGAACGAGCCAAAAACATTCAGTACTTC.

This chain uses TRBV5-4 with TRBJ2-3; D is ambiguous. The CDR3 loop spans 14 amino acids. V was trimmed by 2 bases and J by 1 base, leaving 8 bases between them. Per germline, CDR1 SGHNT and CDR2 YYREEE (reference sequence). CDR3 protein: CASSLKIGTDTQYF. The CDR3, as DNA: TGTGCCAGCAGCTTAAAGATTGGCACAGATACGCAGTATTTT.

The J gene is TRBJ2-5, the V gene TRBV5-1; D gene ambiguous. This CDR3 spans 14 amino acids. V was pared by 0 bases and J by 2 bases, with 8 bases between. Germline lookup yields CDR1 SGHRS and CDR2 YFSETQ. CDR3 DNA sequence: TGCGCCAGCAGCTTGGGAGTCGTTCAAGAGACCCAGTACTTC. Translated: CASSLGVVQETQYF.

This clone was counted only a few times. The rearrangement links TRBV30 to TRBJ2-7; D is unclear. CDR1 and CDR2 (germline): GTSNPN, SVGIG (reference sequence). CDR3 size: 14 residues. Deletions cut 2 bases from V and 0 bases from J, with 11 bases between. The CDR3 DNA follows: TGTGCCTGGAGTAACCAGCCCTACTCCTACGAGCAGTACTTC. Protein sequence: CAWSNQPYSYEQYF. The full variable domain, with the rest looked up from reference TRBV30 and TRBJ2-7, is SQTIHQWPATLVQPVGSPLSLECTVEGTSNPNLYWYRQAAGRGLQLLFYSVGIGQISSEVPQNLSASRPQDRQFILSSKKLLLSDSGFYLCAWSNQPYSYEQYFGPGTRLTVT.

The J gene is TRBJ2-3, the V gene TRBV29-1, with 14 positions matching TRBD2. The CDR3 spans 15 residues. J gave up 2 bases and V 7 bases, and 5 bases lay outside the gene matches. The germline V gene encodes CDR1 SQVTM and CDR2 ANQGSEA. The CDR3 loop is CSAGLAGGATDTQYF. As DNA, the CDR3 is TGCAGCGCAGGACTAGCGGGGGGAGCCACAGATACGCAGTATTTT.

This clone was seen only once. The genes are TRBV7-9 and TRBJ1-3; tentatively, D is TRBD1 (6 bases). V lost 5 bases, J lost 2 bases, and 16 bases lay in between. Germline V gene data show CDR1 as SEHNR and CDR2 as FQNEAQ (reference sequence). This CDR3 is built from 16 residues. DNA for the CDR3: TGTGCCAGCAGCCCAAACCGGGGGCAGACTGGAAACACCATATATTTT. Encoded protein: CASSPNRGQTGNTIYF.

This clone was recorded a few times. The rearrangement uses TRBV5-1 and TRBJ2-7; D is possibly TRBD2 (6 bases). Trimming took 6 bases from V and 3 from J, leaving 19 bases between them. Germline V gives CDR1 SGHRS, CDR2 YFSETQ. The CDR3 spans 15 residues. The CDR3 sequence: CASKGTGGYYYEQYF. The CDR3 DNA follows: TGCGCCAGCAAAGGTACAGGAGGGTACTACTACGAGCAGTACTTC.

This chain links TRBV5-4 with TRBJ2-7; no clear D. V lost 1 base to trimming and J lost 6 bases, with 8 bases between them. Germline V gives CDR1 SGHNT, CDR2 YYREEE (reference sequence). The CDR3 runs 12 residues. The CDR3, as DNA: TGTGCCAGCAGCTTGAGGACCTCCGAGCAGTACTTC. Amino acids: CASSLRTSEQYF.

The chain is built from TRBV4-3 and TRBJ2-7; D possibly matches TRBD1 or TRBD2 (5 bases each). This CDR3 comprises 15 residues. Germline V gives CDR1 LGHNA, CDR2 YSLEER. The V gene lost 4 bases and the J gene lost 2 bases, with 15 bases spanning the gap. The CDR3 region has the DNA TGCGCCAGCAGCCCCCGTAGGGACGGAACCTACGAGCAGTACTTC. Translating it yields CASSPRRDGTYEQYF.

This chain connects TRBV7-2 to TRBJ2-5; D gene ambiguous. V gave up 0 bases and J gave up 5 bases, with 10 bases separating them. From germline, CDR1 is SGHTA and CDR2 FQGNSA. The CDR3 extends over 14 amino acids. DNA of the CDR3: TGTGCCAGCAGCTTAGCGACCCCCCGGGAGACCCAGTACTTC. Protein: CASSLATPRETQYF.

This rearrangement joins TRBV29-1 to TRBJ1-2, with no clear D. The CDR3 covers 13 residues. Germline V gives CDR1 SQVTM, CDR2 ANQGSEA. This chain's CDR3 is CSDMDPQNYGYTF. In DNA form, the CDR3 reads TGCAGTGATATGGACCCACAAAACTATGGCTACACCTTC.

V gene TRBV2 combines with J gene TRBJ2-1; D gene ambiguous. The CDR3 is 14 amino acids. The V and J ends lost 3 bases and 3 bases respectively, with 9 bases between them. Germline V gene sequence: CDR1 SNHLY, CDR2 FYNNEI. As DNA, the CDR3 is TGTGCCAGCAGTGAGGTAGCCATCTACAATGAGCAGTTCTTC. Translated: CASSEVAIYNEQFF.

The V and J genes are TRBV7-2 and TRBJ1-5; D not certain. The CDR3 runs to 12 residues. CDR1 and CDR2 (germline): SGHTA, FQGNSA. V was clipped by 2 bases and J by 9 bases, with 8 bases between them. DNA of the CDR3: TGTGCCAGCAGCTTAACCCCCGGGCCCCAGCATTTT. It codes for CASSLTPGPQHF.

This chain links TRBV15 with TRBJ1-1, with a possible D match to TRBD1 (5 bases). Trimming took off 5 bases at V and 1 base at J, with 11 bases between the two ends. The CDR3 contains 14 residues. The germline CDR1 and CDR2 sequences are LNHNV and YYDKDF (reference sequence). CDR3 amino acids: CATSGPQGNTEAFF. CDR3 in DNA: TGTGCCACCAGCGGTCCCCAGGGGAACACTGAAGCTTTCTTT.

V and J are TRBV7-8 and TRBJ2-3, with 9 bases lining up with TRBD1. The CDR3 totals 18 residues. Losses at the gene ends were 5 bases for V and 5 bases for J; bases not matched to a gene: 17. Germline-derived CDR1 and CDR2 are SGHVS and FQNEAQ. CDR3 loop: CASSPPAGQGKFRDTQYF. As DNA, the CDR3 is TGTGCCAGCAGCCCCCCTGCAGGACAGGGGAAGTTCAGAGATACGCAGTATTTT.

This chain uses TRBV30 with TRBJ1-2, with 7 bases aligning to TRBD1. The CDR3 runs to 14 residues. Trimming took 0 bases from V and 6 from J; bases not matched to a gene: 7. Germline V gene sequence: CDR1 GTSNPN, CDR2 SVGIG (reference sequence). Here the CDR3 DNA reads TGTGCCTGGAGTGTAATGCAGGGGGGCGATGGCTACACCTTC. Translating it yields CAWSVMQGGDGYTF.

This clone was picked up a small number of times. V is TRBV10-1 and J is TRBJ2-7, with D unclear. The CDR3 runs to 12 residues. V lost 3 bases to trimming and J lost 4 bases, with 7 bases between them. Germline loops: CDR1 WNHNN, CDR2 SYGVQD (reference sequence). CDR3 coding DNA: TGCGCCAGCAGTGAAAATGGATACGAGCAGTACTTC. The encoded protein is CASSENGYEQYF.

This chain connects TRBV20-1 to TRBJ2-3; D gene unclear. CDR1 and CDR2 from the germline V gene are DFQATT and SNEGSKA (reference sequence). This CDR3 has 14 amino acids. V lost 3 bases and J lost 2, with 12 bases in between. CDR3 in amino acids: CSASLGPATDTQYF. The CDR3 region has the DNA TGCAGTGCTAGTCTCGGTCCGGCCACAGATACGCAGTATTTT.

This clone was seen a few times. This chain links TRBV4-3 with TRBJ2-2, with 9 bases lining up with TRBD2. Losses at the gene ends were 6 bases for V and 6 bases for J; bases not matched to a gene: 8. Germline loops: CDR1 LGHNA, CDR2 YSLEER. This CDR3 has 15 residues. CDR3 region: CASSRERGASGELFF. The CDR3, as DNA: TGCGCCAGCAGTCGCGAGCGGGGGGCCTCCGGGGAGCTGTTTTTT.

The table lists this clone with a count of one. J is TRBJ2-1 and V is TRBV20-1; unclear D gene. The CDR3 covers 11 residues. Trimming took off 6 bases at V and 6 bases at J, with 9 bases between the two ends. Germline CDR1 is DFQATT and CDR2 is SNEGSKA (reference sequence). The CDR3 coding sequence is TGCAGTGCACCGCTGGGCAATGAGCAGTTCTTC. Amino acid sequence: CSAPLGNEQFF.

The CDR3 coding sequence is TGTGCCAGCAGTCCCGACGCGGCAGGGGGCGTCGACGAGCAGTACTTC. Its protein is CASSPDAAGGVDEQYF. The chain employs TRBV27 and TRBJ2-7; TRBD1 agrees at 8 bases. This CDR3 is built from 16 residues. V trimming: 5 bases; J trimming: 5 bases; junction bases outside the gene matches: 14. The germline V gene has CDR1 MNHEY and CDR2 SMNVEV (reference sequence).

This clone was seen just once. J is TRBJ1-5 and V is TRBV2; tentative D call: TRBD1 (6 bases). V lost 1 base and J lost 5, with 9 bases in between. From germline, CDR1 is SNHLY and CDR2 FYNNEI. The CDR3 length is 14 residues. The chain's CDR3 is CASSEVDSYQPQHF. The CDR3, as DNA: TGTGCCAGCAGTGAAGTGGACAGTTATCAGCCCCAGCATTTT. Variable domain in full (rest from reference TRBV2 and TRBJ1-5): EPEVTQTPSHQVTQMGQEVILRCVPISNHLYFYWYRQILGQKVEFLVSFYNNEISEKSEIFDDQFSVERPDGSNFTLKIRSTKLEDSAMYFCASSEVDSYQPQHFGDGTRLSIL.

The chain combines TRBV28 with TRBJ1-2; TRBD1 aligns across 7 bases. The CDR3 covers 14 residues. Germline-derived CDR1 and CDR2 are MDHEN and SYDVKM. Germline trimming cut 5 bases from V and 6 bases from J; bases unmatched to any gene: 9. This CDR3 is CASSPTLTGNGYTF. The DNA of the CDR3 is TGTGCCAGCAGTCCCACTTTGACAGGGAATGGCTACACCTTC.

The chain carries TRBV3-1 (or the pseudogene TRBV3-2) and TRBJ2-1; 7 positions match TRBD1. The V gene's germline CDR1 is LGHDT and CDR2 YNNKEL (reference sequence). The V segment lost 1 base and the J segment 0 bases; nucleotides outside the gene matches: 6. There are 17 residues in the CDR3. CDR3 sequence: CASSQATGQSSYNEQFF. Written as DNA, the CDR3 is TGTGCCAGCAGCCAAGCGACAGGGCAGAGCTCCTACAATGAGCAGTTCTTC.

The chain joins TRBV5-4 to TRBJ2-7; D ambiguous. CDR1 is SGHNT and CDR2 is YYREEE in the germline V gene (reference sequence). Deletions cut 0 bases from V and 6 bases from J, with 7 bases between. The CDR3 sequence is 12 residues long. The CDR3 protein is CASSLGVGEQYF. As DNA, the CDR3 is TGTGCCAGCAGCTTGGGAGTGGGCGAGCAGTACTTC. Full variable domain (rest looked up from reference TRBV5-4 and TRBJ2-7): ETGVTQSPTHLIKTRGQQVTLRCSSQSGHNTVSWYQQALGQGPQFIFQYYREEENGRGNFPPRFSGLQFPNYSSELNVNALELDDSALYLCASSLGVGEQYFGPGTRLTVT.

The chain uses TRBV3-1 (or the pseudogene TRBV3-2) and TRBJ1-4; a weak D match, TRBD1 (6 bases). V lost 3 bases and J 7 bases, leaving 12 bases between the germline ends. The CDR3 is 14 amino acids. Germline loops: CDR1 LGHDT, CDR2 YNNKEL (reference sequence). The CDR3 here is CASSQSEGGEKLFF. As DNA, the CDR3 is TGTGCCAGCAGCCAGTCAGAGGGGGGTGAAAAACTGTTTTTT.